This TCR beta chain was sequenced in a study of shared clonotypes between healthy human individuals. Trimming at V came to 6 bases and at J to 3 bases, leaving 6 bases not matched to a gene. This CDR3 is built from 15 residues. Germline V gene data show CDR1 as SGHVS and CDR2 as FQNEAQ. TCRdb's table, derived via immunoSEQ multiplex PCR, lists solely in-frame clones and lacks some. The sample consists of some 2,400,000 clones, more than 90% of them appearing once. The genes are TRBV7-8 and TRBJ2-3; 10 bases fit TRBD1. The sample consisted of naive CD4+ T cells sorted from blood. Subset: CD45RA+ positively selected. This clonotype was obtained from a man younger than 35 in good health. The CDR3 DNA follows: TGTGCCAGCAGACCCGACAGGGGGCGGACAGATACGCAGTATTTT. As protein: CASRPDRGRTDTQYF.